These 8 T cell receptor beta chains came from one sample sequenced in a study of shared clonotypes between healthy human individuals. CD8 cells classed as naive were CD45RO-negative and positively selected for CCR7, excluding terminally differentiated effector memory CD45RA+ cells. The assay was immunoSEQ multiplex PCR, and TCRdb's table has in-frame clones only and misses some. The table shows 750,000 to 1,000,000 clones, with about 91% occurring only once. Specimen: naive CD8+ T cells sorted from blood. The source is a man under 40 in good health.

The rearrangement links TRBV5-6 to TRBJ1-5, with 8 bases aligning to TRBD1. V was clipped by 2 bases and J by 10 bases; unmatched bases: 8. This CDR3 comprises 14 residues. Per germline, CDR1 SGHDT and CDR2 YYEEEE. The CDR3 spells CASSLQGGGDPQHF. The CDR3 DNA reads as TGTGCCAGCAGCTTACAGGGGGGCGGGGATCCCCAGCATTTT.

J is TRBJ2-2 and V is TRBV7-9; D might be TRBD2 (7 bases). Germline assignment: CDR1 SEHNR and CDR2 FQNEAQ (reference sequence). The germline V and J ends were trimmed by 5 bases and 4 bases, with 14 bases remaining between them. The CDR3 is 15 amino acids. The CDR3 reads CASSPKGGPTGELFF. The CDR3 DNA is TGTGCCAGCAGCCCCAAGGGGGGGCCCACCGGGGAGCTGTTTTTT.

This clone was counted ten times or more. Other DNA sequences within the sample encode an identical CDR3. J is TRBJ2-7 and V is TRBV6-6; 7 positions agree with TRBD2. The CDR3 has 16 residues. Germline V CDR1 and CDR2: MNHNY, SVGAGI (reference sequence). The V segment lost 0 bases and the J segment 0 bases; nucleotides outside the gene matches: 5. The CDR3, as DNA: TGTGCCAGCAGTTACTCGGGGGGGGTGAGCTCCTACGAGCAGTACTTC. This codes for CASSYSGGVSSYEQYF.

This chain connects TRBV10-2 to TRBJ2-1; D remains unclear. V dropped 4 bases and J dropped 7 bases, with 8 bases sitting between them. CDR1 WSHSY and CDR2 SAAADI come from the germline V gene. The CDR3 totals 12 residues. For the CDR3, the DNA is TGCGCCAGCAGTGGTCTTAGGAATGAGCAGTTCTTC. As protein: CASSGLRNEQFF.

V and J are TRBV13 and TRBJ1-4; D unclear. This CDR3 spans 14 amino acids. Trimming left V 3 bases short and J 3 bases short, with 8 bases between. Germline-derived CDR1 and CDR2 are PRHDT and FYEKMQ (reference sequence). CDR3 sequence: CASSFGRPNEKLFF. The CDR3 DNA is TGTGCCAGCAGCTTCGGCAGGCCTAATGAAAAACTGTTTTTT.

This chain links TRBV7-9 with TRBJ2-1; TRBD2 aligns across 11 bases. The CDR3 contains 16 residues. V gave up 5 bases and J gave up 0 bases; unmatched junction bases: 3. Germline V CDR1 and CDR2: SEHNR, FQNEAQ (reference sequence). CDR3 DNA: TGTGCCAGCAGCCCTAGCGGGGGGAGCTCCTACAATGAGCAGTTCTTC. This gives the protein CASSPSGGSSYNEQFF.

The chain couples TRBV4-1 to TRBJ2-1; 8 positions agree with TRBD2. Germline CDR1 MGHRA, CDR2 YSYEKL. Trimming cost V 4 bases and J 0 bases; bases outside gene matches: 5. This CDR3 is 16 amino acids long. The CDR3: CASSRSSGSSYNEQFF. CDR3 coding DNA: TGCGCCAGCAGCCGTTCTAGCGGGTCCTCCTACAATGAGCAGTTCTTC.

DNA for the CDR3: TGTGCCAGCAGCTTAGGCGGGGGACTGCCCTACAATGAGCAGTTCTTC. Translation gives CASSLGGGLPYNEQFF. This sequence joins TRBV7-9 and TRBJ2-1; 7 bases are a match to TRBD2. Germline trimming cut 1 base from V and 2 bases from J; bases unmatched to any gene: 5. CDR1 and CDR2 from the germline V gene are SEHNR and FQNEAQ (reference sequence). This CDR3 is built from 16 residues.